Sequencing of this T cell receptor beta chain was carried out in a study of OX40 agonist ivuxolimab in advanced cancers. Unmatched junction bases numbered 11, after V lost 3 bases and J lost 9 bases. The CDR3 has 15 amino acids. Germline V CDR1 and CDR2: MGHRA, YSYEKL. Assay: immunoSEQ multiplex PCR; the TCRdb copy retains only in-frame clones and omits some. The sample has about 79,000 clones, about nine tenths seen once. Enrollment shut out patients with autoimmune disease history or systemic immunosuppression. This sequence joins TRBV4-1 and TRBJ2-1; 7 nucleotides line up with TRBD2. The TCR was taken from an adult with an advanced solid tumor such as melanoma, head and neck, liver or kidney cancer. This sample comprised CD4+ or CD8+ T cells sorted from blood, obtained in a trial of the OX40 agonist ivuxolimab. The CDR3, as DNA: TGCGCCAGCAGCCAGTTATCTAGCGGACAAGGTGAGCAGTTCTTC. It yields the protein CASSQLSSGQGEQFF.